The present entry profiles one TCR beta chain with its context. These data originate in a study of TIL therapy for anti-PD-1-resistant metastatic lung cancer. Study information: Patients had a median age of approximately 50 years (range about 38-85). Median tumor mutation burden was 1.5 mutations per megabase.

CDR1 and CDR2 (germline): SGHTA, FQGTGA. The CDR3 contains 14 residues. The ends were cut back, 1 base at V and 7 bases at J, with 10 bases in the middle. Documented time point: pre-treatment sample, taken before nivolumab and TIL therapy. Tumor tissue came from excised metastases, mostly pleural nodules or supraclavicular lymph nodes. Enrollment ran from late 2017 to early 2020. The immunoSEQ assay was v3. The data were produced by immunoSEQ multiplex PCR, yet TCRdb's version contains in-frame clones alone and is incomplete. The profile shows about 50,000 clones, about two thirds of them singletons. Sequenced material: tumor tissue, taken at baseline. The clonotype comes from a person aged 25 to 85 with non-small cell lung cancer. The J gene is TRBJ1-4, the V gene TRBV7-3, with D tentatively TRBD1 (6 bases). The CDR3 loop reads CASSLSGGPEKLFF. The CDR3 bases are TGTGCCAGCAGCTTAAGTGGGGGGCCTGAAAAACTGTTTTTT.